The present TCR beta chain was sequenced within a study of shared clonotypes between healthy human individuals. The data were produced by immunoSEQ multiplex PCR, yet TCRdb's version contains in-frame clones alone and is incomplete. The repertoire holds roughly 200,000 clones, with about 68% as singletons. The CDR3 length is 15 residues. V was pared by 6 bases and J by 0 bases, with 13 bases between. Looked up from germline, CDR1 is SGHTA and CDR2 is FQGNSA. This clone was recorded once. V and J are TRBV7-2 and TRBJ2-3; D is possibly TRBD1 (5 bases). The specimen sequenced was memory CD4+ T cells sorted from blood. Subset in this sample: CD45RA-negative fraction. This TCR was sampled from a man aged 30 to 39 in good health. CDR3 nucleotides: TGTGCCAGCAGTCGCAAGTCAGGGAGCACAGATACGCAGTATTTT. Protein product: CASSRKSGSTDTQYF.